These T cell receptor beta chains were read from a single sample in a study of blood T cell repertoires in COVID-19. Assay: immunoSEQ multiplex PCR; the TCRdb copy retains only in-frame clones and omits some. The sample holds about 210,000 clones, 88% seen once. The specimen was peripheral blood. Source of these receptors: a man in his 70s with acute or convalescent COVID-19. Both conserved end residues are part of each CDR3. A D gene is named only where the DNA matches it firmly. Only part of the rows carry a size: once, few, many, or a class if the clone is expanded.

j_call | v_call | d_call | clone_size | cdr3_aa | cdr3_nt
TRBJ1-2 | TRBV28 | . | . | CASSLSRYGYTF | TGTGCCAGCAGTTTGTCTCGCTATGGCTACACCTTC
TRBJ2-3 | TRBV25-1 | . | . | CASSSSGSTGDTQYF | TGTGCCAGCTCCTCATCCGGGTCCACGGGAGATACGCAGTATTTT
TRBJ2-7 | TRBV12-3/TRBV12-4 | TRBD1 | . | CASSTGQIYEQYF | TGTGCCAGCAGCACGGGACAGATTTACGAGCAGTACTTC
TRBJ2-5 | TRBV19 | . | . | CASSLRTVRETQYF | TGTGCCAGTAGTCTAAGGACAGTCCGGGAGACCCAGTACTTC
TRBJ2-2 | TRBV11-2 | TRBD1 | . | CASSLGQALNTGELFF | TGTGCCAGCAGCTTGGGACAGGCGCTGAACACCGGGGAGCTGTTTTTT
TRBJ1-2 | TRBV10-3 | . | . | CAISPDRVYGYTF | TGTGCCATCAGCCCCGATCGAGTGTATGGCTACACCTTC
TRBJ2-1 | TRBV4-3 | TRBD2 | few | CASSQEGLADNEQFF | TGCGCCAGCAGCCAGGAGGGACTAGCAGACAATGAGCAGTTCTTC
TRBJ1-1 | TRBV4-1 | . | . | CASSQDGGGMGRDEAFF | TGCGCCAGCAGCCAAGATGGTGGAGGTATGGGAAGGGATGAAGCTTTCTTT
TRBJ1-2 | TRBV7-2 | . | few | CASSPPLTSGGAHGYTF | TGTGCCAGCAGCCCGCCCTTAACTTCGGGGGGCGCACATGGCTACACCTTC
TRBJ2-3 | TRBV5-1 | . | once | CASSQEQLTDTQYF | TGCGCCAGCAGCCAGGAACAGCTAACAGATACGCAGTATTTT
TRBJ2-3 | TRBV29-1 | TRBD1 | . | CSVRDSGTDTQYF | TGCAGCGTCCGGGACAGTGGCACAGATACGCAGTATTTT
TRBJ2-7 | TRBV6-5 | TRBD2 | . | CASSHRTSGAYEQYF | TGTGCCAGCAGTCATCGGACTAGCGGGGCCTACGAGCAGTACTTC
TRBJ1-5 | TRBV4-1 | . | . | CASSQDTGTSNQPQHF | TGCGCCAGCAGCCAAGATACAGGGACCAGCAATCAGCCCCAGCATTTT
TRBJ2-3 | TRBV7-9 | TRBD2 | . | CASSLRGSRLTDTQYF | TGTGCCAGCAGCTTGCGCGGGAGCCGCCTCACAGATACGCAGTATTTT
TRBJ2-5 | TRBV28 | TRBD2 | . | CASSLFGVAGDQETQYF | TGTGCCAGCAGTTTATTTGGCGTAGCGGGGGACCAAGAGACCCAGTACTTC
TRBJ2-5 | TRBV18 | TRBD2 | . | CASSPKSGRGQETQYF | TGTGCCAGCTCACCAAAAAGCGGGAGAGGACAAGAGACCCAGTACTTC
TRBJ1-2 | TRBV4-3 | TRBD1 | . | CASSQDLLDRGAGYTF | TGCGCCAGCAGCCAAGATCTCCTCGACAGGGGGGCTGGCTACACCTTC
TRBJ1-6 | TRBV7-2 | . | . | CASSDSNSPLHF | TGTGCCAGCAGCGACAGCAATTCACCCCTCCACTTT
TRBJ2-3 | TRBV24-1 | TRBD2 | . | CATSDDGLATYTDTQYF | TGTGCCACCAGTGATGACGGACTAGCGACCTACACAGATACGCAGTATTTT
TRBJ1-2 | TRBV5-6 | . | . | CASSFDSYYGYTF | TGTGCCAGCAGCTTCGACAGCTACTATGGCTACACCTTC
TRBJ1-6 | TRBV28 | . | . | CASIPGGSGSPLHF | TGTGCCAGCATCCCTGGAGGGAGTGGCTCACCCCTCCACTTT
TRBJ2-7 | TRBV18 | TRBD2 | once | CASSPASGISPREQYF | TGTGCCAGCTCACCTGCTAGCGGGATCTCGCCGAGGGAGCAGTACTTC
TRBJ2-7 | TRBV28 | TRBD1 | . | CASSFWDSSYEQYF | TGTGCCAGCAGTTTTTGGGACAGCTCCTACGAGCAGTACTTC
TRBJ2-7 | TRBV10-1 | . | . | CASSAMGIPHYEQYF | TGCGCCAGCAGTGCTATGGGCATTCCCCATTACGAGCAGTACTTC
TRBJ2-7 | TRBV6-5 | TRBD1 | once | CASSLQGYEQYF | TGTGCCAGCAGCCTACAGGGGTACGAGCAGTACTTC
TRBJ1-6 | TRBV19 | . | . | CASSIGSNSYNSPLHF | TGTGCCAGTAGTATTGGGAGTAACTCCTATAATTCACCCCTCCACTTT
TRBJ2-1 | TRBV4-1 | TRBD2 | . | CASSQVAGVGGEQFF | TGCGCCAGCAGCCAAGTAGCGGGAGTTGGTGGTGAGCAGTTCTTC
TRBJ2-7 | TRBV5-1 | . | . | CASSFGTTGVLEQYF | TGCGCCAGCAGCTTCGGAACCACCGGAGTATTAGAGCAGTACTTC
TRBJ2-7 | TRBV3-1/TRBV3-2 | TRBD2 | few | CASSPNRAGVGEQYF | TGTGCCAGCAGCCCCAATCGCGCGGGAGTGGGCGAGCAGTACTTC
TRBJ2-1 | TRBV7-2 | TRBD2 | . | CASSEYGTSGSLLNEQFF | TGTGCCAGCAGCGAATACGGGACTAGCGGGAGTTTGCTGAATGAGCAGTTCTTC
TRBJ1-1 | TRBV15 | . | . | CATSIGGIEAFF | TGTGCCACCAGCATAGGGGGTATCGAAGCTTTCTTT
TRBJ1-5 | TRBV6-5 | . | . | CASSLQVDQPQHF | TGTGCCAGCAGTTTACAGGTCGATCAGCCCCAGCATTTT
TRBJ1-1 | TRBV6-5 | . | . | CASSFAGSGAFF | TGTGCCAGCAGTTTCGCAGGGTCCGGGGCTTTCTTT
TRBJ2-7 | TRBV6-2/TRBV6-3 | TRBD2 | few | CASSYWREGEQYF | TGTGCCAGCAGTTACTGGCGGGAGGGCGAGCAGTACTTC
TRBJ2-3 | TRBV5-1 | TRBD2 | . | CASSLTTSVDVDTQYF | TGCGCCAGCAGCTTGACCACTAGCGTGGATGTGGATACGCAGTATTTT
TRBJ2-5 | TRBV7-2 | TRBD2 | . | CASSPLGLAGETQYF | TGTGCCAGCAGCCCCCTTGGGCTAGCGGGAGAGACCCAGTACTTC
TRBJ2-1 | TRBV23-1 | . | . | CASSHCVEQFF | TGCGCCAGCAGTCATTGCGTCGAGCAGTTCTTC
TRBJ2-2 | TRBV6-6 | . | . | CASSQHLTENTGELFF | TGTGCCAGCAGCCAACACTTAACAGAGAACACCGGGGAGCTGTTTTTT
TRBJ2-2 | TRBV5-5 | . | . | CASSLRRGGDTGELFF | TGTGCCAGCAGCTTACGTCGGGGCGGGGACACCGGGGAGCTGTTTTTT
TRBJ2-5 | TRBV6-5 | . | . | CASSYSPRETQYF | TGTGCCAGCAGTTACTCCCCCAGGGAGACCCAGTACTTC
TRBJ1-2 | TRBV6-6 | . | . | CASSYEGGTFGYTF | TGTGCCAGCAGTTACGAGGGGGGGACTTTTGGCTACACCTTC
TRBJ1-3 | TRBV7-9 | TRBD1 | . | CASSRGQGANTIYF | TGTGCCAGCAGCCGAGGACAGGGCGCAAACACCATATATTTT
TRBJ2-7 | TRBV4-3 | TRBD1 | . | CASSRGTGSYEQYF | TGCGCCAGCAGTAGGGGGACAGGGTCCTACGAGCAGTACTTC